Listed below are T cell receptor beta chains from one sample, sequenced in a study of T cells in Graves' hyperthyroidism and ophthalmopathy. TCRdb re-called the multiplex PCR reads through MiXCR, storing one row per CDR3 protein. This repertoire shows about 480,000 distinct CDR3 sequences, over 13% found once; its top ten account for 15% to 20%. Material: blood. Every receptor here comes from a woman between 18 and 29 years old with Graves' hyperthyroidism. The CDR3 runs from the conserved cysteine through the conserved F or W. A D gene is named only where the DNA matches it firmly. Clone sizes are given selectively: once, few, many, or a class where the clone is expanded.

cdr3_aa: CASSEREGGSETQYF
cdr3_nt: TGTGCCAGCAGTGAACGAGAGGGGGGATCGGAGACCCAGTACTTC
j_call: TRBJ2-5
d_call: .
clone_size: .
v_call: TRBV6-1

cdr3_aa: CSARNSNYEQYF
cdr3_nt: TGCAGTGCGAGGAATAGCAACTACGAGCAGTACTTC
j_call: TRBJ2-7
d_call: .
clone_size: many
v_call: TRBV20-1

cdr3_aa: CASSQVWGKRGDTQYF
cdr3_nt: TGTGCCAGCAGCCAAGTATGGGGTAAGCGTGGAGATACGCAGTATTTT
j_call: TRBJ2-3
d_call: .
clone_size: .
v_call: TRBV5-6

cdr3_aa: CASSQVQTGDGYTF
cdr3_nt: TGTGCCAGCAGCCAAGTCCAGACTGGCGATGGCTACACCTTC
j_call: TRBJ1-2
d_call: .
clone_size: many
v_call: TRBV3-1

cdr3_aa: CASSFGQFDLRGTEAFF
cdr3_nt: TGTGCCAGCAGTTTTGGTCAGTTTGATCTGCGCGGCACTGAAGCTTTCTTT
j_call: TRBJ1-1
d_call: .
clone_size: many
v_call: TRBV12-3/TRBV12-4

cdr3_aa: CASSVTESQPQHF
cdr3_nt: TGTGCCAGCAGTGTAACAGAGTCCCAACCCCAGCATTTT
j_call: TRBJ1-5
d_call: .
clone_size: many
v_call: TRBV6-1

cdr3_aa: CASSVLNTDTQYF
cdr3_nt: TGTGCCAGCAGCGTACTTAACACAGATACGCAGTATTTT
j_call: TRBJ2-3
d_call: .
clone_size: few
v_call: TRBV9

cdr3_aa: CASSEVPGAAFF
cdr3_nt: TGTGCCAGCAGTGAAGTTCCGGGGGCTGCTTTCTTT
j_call: TRBJ1-1
d_call: .
clone_size: .
v_call: TRBV6-1

cdr3_aa: CASSPRQGHTIYF
cdr3_nt: TGTGCCAGTAGTCCAAGACAGGGGCACACCATATATTTT
j_call: TRBJ1-3
d_call: TRBD1
clone_size: few
v_call: TRBV19

cdr3_aa: CSVEQAGYEQYF
cdr3_nt: TGCAGCGTTGAACAGGCTGGCTACGAGCAGTACTTC
j_call: TRBJ2-7
d_call: .
clone_size: few
v_call: TRBV29-1

cdr3_aa: CASSLPGGLAESYEQYF
cdr3_nt: TGCGCCAGCAGCTTGCCCGGGGGACTAGCGGAGTCCTACGAGCAGTACTTC
j_call: TRBJ2-7
d_call: TRBD2
clone_size: .
v_call: TRBV5-1

cdr3_aa: CSAPGLSTDTQYF
cdr3_nt: TGCAGTGCTCCGGGACTAAGCACAGATACGCAGTATTTT
j_call: TRBJ2-3
d_call: TRBD2
clone_size: few
v_call: TRBV20-1

cdr3_aa: CASFLRDDNTEAFF
cdr3_nt: TGTGCCAGCTTCCTAAGGGACGACAACACTGAAGCTTTCTTT
j_call: TRBJ1-1
d_call: .
clone_size: many
v_call: TRBV18

cdr3_aa: CASSAWGRGYTF
cdr3_nt: TGTGCCAGCAGTGCGTGGGGACGGGGCTACACCTTC
j_call: TRBJ1-2
d_call: .
clone_size: many
v_call: TRBV25-1

cdr3_aa: CAIRPTESYTYEQYF
cdr3_nt: TGTGCCATCAGACCTACAGAGTCCTATACCTACGAGCAGTACTTC
j_call: TRBJ2-7
d_call: .
clone_size: many
v_call: TRBV10-3

cdr3_aa: CATSDRDRDINFF
cdr3_nt: TGTGCCACCTCCGACCGGGACAGAGACATTAATTTCTTT
j_call: TRBJ1-1
d_call: TRBD1
clone_size: many
v_call: TRBV2

cdr3_aa: CASSFPDSQETQYF
cdr3_nt: TGTGCCAGCAGTTTTCCAGACAGCCAAGAGACCCAGTACTTC
j_call: TRBJ2-5
d_call: .
clone_size: many
v_call: TRBV12-3/TRBV12-4

cdr3_aa: CASSRGAGGYTF
cdr3_nt: TGTGCCAGCAGCCGGGGGGCGGGAGGCTACACCTTC
j_call: TRBJ1-2
d_call: .
clone_size: once
v_call: TRBV4-1

cdr3_aa: CASSQETEFFGPGANVLTF
cdr3_nt: TGTGCCAGCAGCCAAGAGACCGAGTTCTTTGGCCCTGGGGCCAACGTCCTGACTTTC
j_call: TRBJ2-6
d_call: .
clone_size: many
v_call: TRBV3-1

cdr3_aa: CAWTVTGELFF
cdr3_nt: TGTGCCTGGACGGTTACCGGGGAGCTGTTTTTT
j_call: TRBJ2-2
d_call: .
clone_size: many
v_call: TRBV30

cdr3_aa: CSARDPRSHNEQFF
cdr3_nt: TGCAGTGCTAGAGATCCGCGCTCCCACAATGAGCAGTTCTTC
j_call: TRBJ2-1
d_call: .
clone_size: .
v_call: TRBV20-1

cdr3_aa: CASSVQTRTDTQYF
cdr3_nt: TGTGCCAGCAGCGTGCAGACTAGGACAGATACGCAGTATTTT
j_call: TRBJ2-3
d_call: .
clone_size: .
v_call: TRBV7-8

cdr3_aa: CASSHGTGGKLFF
cdr3_nt: TGTGCCAGCAGCCACGGGACAGGGGGGAAACTGTTTTTT
j_call: TRBJ1-4
d_call: TRBD1
clone_size: .
v_call: TRBV14

cdr3_aa: CSVGGQGAVYEQYF
cdr3_nt: TGCAGCGTTGGGGGACAGGGGGCAGTCTACGAGCAGTACTTC
j_call: TRBJ2-7
d_call: TRBD1
clone_size: few
v_call: TRBV29-1

cdr3_aa: CASSDNSINEKLFF
cdr3_nt: TGCGCCAGCAGTGATAACAGTATTAATGAAAAACTGTTTTTT
j_call: TRBJ1-4
d_call: .
clone_size: .
v_call: TRBV10-1

cdr3_aa: CASSLRQGGQTQYF
cdr3_nt: TGCGCCAGCAGCTTGAGACAGGGCGGGCAGACCCAGTACTTC
j_call: TRBJ2-5
d_call: TRBD1
clone_size: .
v_call: TRBV5-1

cdr3_aa: CASCLDGGEPQHF
cdr3_nt: TGTGCCAGCTGTCTGGACGGGGGGGAGCCCCAGCATTTT
j_call: TRBJ1-5
d_call: .
clone_size: few
v_call: TRBV28

cdr3_aa: CASSSSRGREKLFF
cdr3_nt: TGTGCCAGCAGTTCGAGCAGGGGGCGGGAAAAACTGTTTTTT
j_call: TRBJ1-4
d_call: TRBD1
clone_size: many
v_call: TRBV28

cdr3_aa: CASNPSGGYEQYF
cdr3_nt: TGTGCCAGCAATCCCTCGGGTGGTTACGAGCAGTACTTC
j_call: TRBJ2-7
d_call: .
clone_size: .
v_call: TRBV25-1

cdr3_aa: CASSLDATSTGELFF
cdr3_nt: TGCGCCAGCAGCTTGGACGCCACGAGCACCGGGGAGCTGTTTTTT
j_call: TRBJ2-2
d_call: .
clone_size: many
v_call: TRBV5-1

cdr3_aa: CASRQTGNYTF
cdr3_nt: TGTGCCAGCAGACAGACAGGGAACTACACCTTC
j_call: TRBJ1-2
d_call: TRBD1
clone_size: many
v_call: TRBV12-3/TRBV12-4

cdr3_aa: CASSIAADGNYGYTF
cdr3_nt: TGTGCCAGTAGTATAGCCGCGGACGGGAACTATGGCTACACCTTC
j_call: TRBJ1-2
d_call: .
clone_size: many
v_call: TRBV19

cdr3_aa: CASSEALAGGNIQYF
cdr3_nt: TGCGCCAGCAGTGAAGCTTTAGCGGGAGGAAACATTCAGTACTTC
j_call: TRBJ2-4
d_call: TRBD2
clone_size: few
v_call: TRBV10-1

cdr3_aa: CASSPHETGTGGEQYF
cdr3_nt: TGTGCCAGCTCACCACACGAAACCGGGACAGGGGGCGAGCAGTACTTC
j_call: TRBJ2-7
d_call: TRBD1
clone_size: many
v_call: TRBV18

cdr3_aa: CASSQLGVTDTQYF
cdr3_nt: TGTGCCAGCAGCCAGCTTGGAGTCACAGATACGCAGTATTTT
j_call: TRBJ2-3
d_call: .
clone_size: many
v_call: TRBV14